This entry features one TCR beta chain sequence. Its antigen is as yet unknown. This CDR3 is 13 amino acids long. The V gene lost 5 bases and the J gene lost 0 bases, with 5 bases spanning the gap. In germline, CDR1 is MNHEY, CDR2 SVGAGI. The data derive from a study of T cell responses to AZD1222 COVID-19 vaccine. General observations from the study: Unmutated regions of variants are reportedly targeted by nearly half of spike-specific TCRs.

Generated by immunoSEQ multiplex PCR, the TCRdb table keeps only in-frame clones and is missing some. This sample has around 160,000 clones, with around four fifths found just once. This chain joins TRBV6-5 and TRBJ1-3; no definite D call. This receptor was identified in an adult in good health. The specimen comprised peripheral blood, sampled on day 0 of MenACWY control vaccination. The CDR3 protein is CASSRDSGNTIYF. The DNA for the CDR3 is TGTGCCAGCAGTCGTGACTCTGGAAACACCATATATTTT.